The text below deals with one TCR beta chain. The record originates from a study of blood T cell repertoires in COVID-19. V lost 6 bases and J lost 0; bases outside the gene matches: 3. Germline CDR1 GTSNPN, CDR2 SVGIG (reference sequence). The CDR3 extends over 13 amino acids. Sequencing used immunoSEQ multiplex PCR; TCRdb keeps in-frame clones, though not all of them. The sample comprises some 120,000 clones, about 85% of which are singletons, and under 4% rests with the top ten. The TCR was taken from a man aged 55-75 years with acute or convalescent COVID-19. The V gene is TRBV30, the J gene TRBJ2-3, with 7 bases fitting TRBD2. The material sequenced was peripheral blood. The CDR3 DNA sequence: TGTGCCTGTACAGCGGGGAGCACAGATACGCAGTATTTT. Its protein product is CACTAGSTDTQYF.